The 2 T cell receptor beta chains below all came from one sample that was sequenced in a study of blood T cell repertoires in COVID-19. Sequenced by immunoSEQ multiplex PCR; TCRdb stores in-frame clones only, minus some. The table includes 70,000 or so clones, 82% detected once. The source material was peripheral blood. The receptors stem from a human donor in a cohort sampled during active COVID-19.

V gene TRBV3-1 (or the pseudogene TRBV3-2) combines with J gene TRBJ1-3; the D is unclear. Per germline, CDR1 LGHDT and CDR2 YNNKEL (reference sequence). The CDR3 consists of 15 residues. Deletions cut 1 base from V and 8 bases from J, with 15 bases between. The CDR3 sequence: CASSQVYRAPDTIYF. The CDR3 bases are TGTGCCAGCAGCCAAGTCTATAGAGCCCCGGACACCATATATTTT.

The gene calls are TRBV4-3 and TRBJ2-3; TRBD2 matches at 12 bases. V lost 2 bases and J lost 10; bases outside the gene matches: 7. CDR1 and CDR2 from the germline V gene are LGHNA and YSLEER. The CDR3 runs to 15 residues. CDR3 residues: CASSQLLAGGSAQYF. The CDR3 DNA reads as TGCGCCAGCAGCCAATTACTAGCGGGGGGCTCTGCGCAGTATTTT.